The 19 T cell receptor beta chains below all came from one sample that was sequenced in a study of identical twins. MiXCR, applied by TCRdb to the 5' RACE reads, yields one record per CDR3 protein. In the table there are about 190,000 distinct CDR3 sequences, roughly 15% of which are singletons. In addition, the sample was reused for a study of T cells expressing NK-cell markers.

Material: CD8+ T cells sorted from blood. The receptors derive from a woman younger than 30 in good health.

The chain has TRBV15 and TRBJ2-5; no clear D gene. CDR3 size: 14 residues. Trimming cost V 9 bases and J 3 bases, with 17 bases left between them. The germline gives CDR1 LNHNV, CDR2 YYDKDF (reference sequence). Here the CDR3 reads CATRAFEREETQYF. The CDR3 DNA follows: TGTGCCACTCGGGCCTTTGAGCGCGAAGAGACCCAGTACTTC.

CDR3 amino acids: CASSLRGPGISSYEQYF. The CDR3 coding sequence is TGCGCCAGCTCCCTAAGGGGACCGGGAATAAGCTCCTACGAGCAGTACTTC. The chain uses TRBV5-1 and TRBJ2-7; TRBD1 or TRBD2 may be the D gene (5 bases each). The V end was cut by 7 bases, the J end by 0 bases, with 23 bases between. There are 17 residues in the CDR3. Germline V gene sequence: CDR1 SGHRS, CDR2 YFSETQ.

Only a few counts were recorded for this clonotype. CDR3: CASRDGGENIQYF. The CDR3, as DNA: TGCGCCAGCCGTGACGGGGGGGAAAACATTCAGTACTTC. The chain is built from TRBV5-1 and TRBJ2-4; 8 bases fit TRBD2. The germline V gene has CDR1 SGHRS and CDR2 YFSETQ. The CDR3 is 13 amino acids. Trimming at V came to 7 bases and at J to 5 bases, leaving 5 bases not matched to a gene.

This clonotype appeared a few times. The chain employs TRBV14 and TRBJ1-2; no clear D gene. The V end was cut by 5 bases, the J end by 8 bases, with 18 bases between. This CDR3 has 14 amino acids. Germline V gene lookup returns CDR1 SGHDN and CDR2 FVKESK. CDR3 sequence reads: CASSVFGSPRGYTF. CDR3 sequence (DNA): TGTGCCAGCAGCGTATTTGGGAGTCCCCGGGGCTACACCTTC.

This clonotype has only a few counts. The rearrangement links TRBV12-3 or TRBV12-4 to TRBJ2-7, with D perhaps TRBD1 (6 bases). This CDR3 contains 14 residues. The V end was cut by 2 bases, the J end by 6 bases, with 14 bases between. The CDR3 spells CASSLQAEGGEQYF. Written as DNA, the CDR3 is TGTGCCAGCAGTTTACAGGCCGAAGGGGGCGAGCAGTACTTC.

The genes are TRBV7-8 and TRBJ1-1; D may be TRBD1 (5 bases). The ends were cut back, 9 bases at V and 11 bases at J, with 16 bases in the middle. CDR1 is SGHVS and CDR2 is FQNEAQ in the germline V gene. The CDR3 runs 11 residues. This chain's CDR3 is CASVRDREAFF. DNA for the CDR3: TGTGCCAGTGTCCGGGACCGGGAGGCTTTCTTT.

V is TRBV7-9 and J is TRBJ1-1; D ambiguous. Looked up from germline, CDR1 is SEHNR and CDR2 is FQNEAQ (reference sequence). CDR3 length: 12 residues. V was shortened by 7 bases and J by 1 base, with 7 bases between the two germline ends. CDR3 amino acids: CASKNRNTEAFF. The DNA for the CDR3 is TGTGCCAGCAAGAACAGGAACACTGAAGCTTTCTTT.

This clonotype was detected only a few times. The V gene is TRBV5-1, the J gene TRBJ2-1, with 12 bases identical to TRBD2. The CDR3 runs to 16 residues. Germline CDR1 reads SGHRS; CDR2 reads YFSETQ. The junction had 7 bases not matched to a gene; V was cut back by 4 bases and J by 5 bases. The CDR3: CASSPTPSGGDNEQFF. Written as DNA, the CDR3 is TGCGCCAGCAGCCCAACCCCTAGCGGGGGGGACAATGAGCAGTTCTTC.

The V call is TRBV12-3 or TRBV12-4, the J call TRBJ1-2, with unresolved D. Trimming took 6 bases from V and 6 from J, leaving 8 bases between them. The CDR3 has 11 residues. The CDR3 coding sequence is TGTGCCAGCAGCAATATCCATGGCTACACCTTC. Translation gives CASSNIHGYTF.

The chain is built from TRBV3-1 and TRBJ2-3; 8 positions agree with TRBD1. CDR3 length equals 14 residues. The trim removed 4 bases at V and 4 bases at J, leaving 4 bases unmatched. CDR1 LGHDT and CDR2 YNNKEL come from the germline V gene (reference sequence). The CDR3 sequence: CASSRTGSADTQYF. CDR3 DNA sequence: TGTGCCAGCAGCCGGACAGGGTCCGCAGATACGCAGTATTTT.

This clonotype has a handful of counts. The chain uses TRBV5-1 and TRBJ2-7; TRBD1 aligns across 8 bases. The germline gives CDR1 SGHRS, CDR2 YFSETQ. Trimming removed 2 bases from V and 3 bases from J; junction bases left unmatched: 4. The CDR3 covers 14 residues. CDR3 bases: TGCGCCAGCAGCTTCGGACAGGGCTTCTACGAGCAGTACTTC. Translating gives CASSFGQGFYEQYF.

The chain links TRBV29-1 to TRBJ2-7; unclear D gene. The germline V gene encodes CDR1 SQVTM and CDR2 ANQGSEA. V was shortened by 4 bases and J by 2 bases, with 9 bases between the two germline ends. The CDR3 has 12 residues. CDR3 protein: CSVAVGTYEQYF. As DNA, the CDR3 is TGCAGCGTTGCGGTGGGGACCTACGAGCAGTACTTC.

J is TRBJ1-1 and V is TRBV7-9, with D perhaps TRBD1 (5 bases). This CDR3 spans 13 amino acids. Germline V gene sequence: CDR1 SEHNR, CDR2 FQNEAQ (reference sequence). V was shortened by 5 bases and J by 4 bases, with 11 bases between the two germline ends. The CDR3 DNA follows: TGTGCCAGCAGCCCAGGGTCGAGCACTGAAGCTTTCTTT. As protein: CASSPGSSTEAFF.

V is TRBV29-1 and J is TRBJ2-2, with D unresolved. Deletions cut 7 bases from V and 4 bases from J, with 7 bases between. This CDR3 is built from 11 residues. Germline values: CDR1 SQVTM, CDR2 ANQGSEA. The CDR3 DNA is TGCAGCGCTGTGAGCACCGGGGAGCTGTTTTTT. It is translated as CSAVSTGELFF.

This chain connects TRBV29-1 to TRBJ2-3; TRBD2 aligns across 8 bases. Trimming at V came to 6 bases and at J to 4 bases, leaving 9 bases not matched to a gene. The CDR3 consists of 14 residues. The germline CDR1 and CDR2 sequences are SQVTM and ANQGSEA. In DNA form, the CDR3 reads TGCAGCGTCGTATTCCGGGAGGGAGCAGATACGCAGTATTTT. Translated: CSVVFREGADTQYF.

This clonotype was found a few times. V and J are TRBV7-9 and TRBJ1-4; the match to TRBD1 covers 11 bases. This CDR3 comprises 15 residues. The germline V gene has CDR1 SEHNR and CDR2 FQNEAQ (reference sequence). The V gene end was trimmed by 5 bases and the J gene end by 7 bases; junction bases not matched to a gene: 6. The CDR3 reads CASSDPGQGGEKLFF. The DNA for the CDR3 is TGTGCCAGCAGCGATCCGGGACAGGGGGGTGAAAAACTGTTTTTT.

The J gene is TRBJ1-1, the V gene TRBV6-2 or TRBV6-3, with D possibly TRBD1 on 5 matching bases. Germline V gene lookup returns CDR1 MNHEY and CDR2 SVGEGT. V lost 2 bases and J lost 2, with 6 bases in between. CDR3 length: 13 residues. The CDR3 nucleotides are TGTGCCAGCAGTTACCGGGACAACACTGAAGCTTTCTTT. Translated, it gives CASSYRDNTEAFF.

This chain uses TRBV3-1 with TRBJ2-7; 9 bases align to TRBD1. Germline CDR1 reads LGHDT; CDR2 reads YNNKEL (reference sequence). The CDR3 runs 17 residues. Trimming took 6 bases from V and 1 from J; bases not matched to a gene: 13. The CDR3 reads CASSPGTGKVWSYEQYF. In DNA form, the CDR3 reads TGTGCCAGCAGTCCCGGGACAGGGAAGGTATGGTCCTACGAGCAGTACTTC.

V is TRBV3-1 and J is TRBJ2-2, with a possible D match to TRBD2 (6 bases). Germline lookup yields CDR1 LGHDT and CDR2 YNNKEL (reference sequence). This CDR3 is built from 16 residues. V was shortened by 4 bases and J by 3 bases, with 15 bases between the two germline ends. CDR3 loop: CASSRSPGEDTGELFF. As DNA, the CDR3 is TGTGCCAGCAGCCGCTCCCCGGGGGAGGACACCGGGGAGCTGTTTTTT.